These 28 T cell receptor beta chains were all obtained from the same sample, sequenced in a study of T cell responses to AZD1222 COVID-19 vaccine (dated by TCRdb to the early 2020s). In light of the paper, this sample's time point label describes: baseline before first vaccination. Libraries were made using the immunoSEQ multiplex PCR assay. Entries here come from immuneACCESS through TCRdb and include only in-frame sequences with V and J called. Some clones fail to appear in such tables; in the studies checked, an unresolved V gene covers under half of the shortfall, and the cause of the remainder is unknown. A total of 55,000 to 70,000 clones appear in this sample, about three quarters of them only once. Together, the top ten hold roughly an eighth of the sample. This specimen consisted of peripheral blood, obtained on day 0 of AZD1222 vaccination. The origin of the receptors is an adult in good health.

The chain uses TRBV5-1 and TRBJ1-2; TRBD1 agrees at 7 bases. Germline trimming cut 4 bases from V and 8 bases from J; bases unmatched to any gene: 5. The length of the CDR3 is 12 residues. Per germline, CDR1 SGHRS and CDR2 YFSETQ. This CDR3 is CASSTTGTGYTF. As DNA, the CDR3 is TGCGCCAGCAGCACGACAGGGACCGGCTACACCTTC.

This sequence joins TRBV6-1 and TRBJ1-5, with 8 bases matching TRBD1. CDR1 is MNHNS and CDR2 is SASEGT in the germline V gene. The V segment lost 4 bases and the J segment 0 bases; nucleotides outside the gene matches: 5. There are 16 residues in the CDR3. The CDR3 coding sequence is TGTGCCAGCAGTGGACAGGGGTTTTTTAGCAATCAGCCCCAGCATTTT. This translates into CASSGQGFFSNQPQHF.

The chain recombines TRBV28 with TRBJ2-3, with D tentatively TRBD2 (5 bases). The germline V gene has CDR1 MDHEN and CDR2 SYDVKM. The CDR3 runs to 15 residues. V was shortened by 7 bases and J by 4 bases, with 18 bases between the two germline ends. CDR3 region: CASKRWRAIPDTQYF. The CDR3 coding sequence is TGTGCCAGCAAACGGTGGCGGGCCATTCCAGATACGCAGTATTTT.

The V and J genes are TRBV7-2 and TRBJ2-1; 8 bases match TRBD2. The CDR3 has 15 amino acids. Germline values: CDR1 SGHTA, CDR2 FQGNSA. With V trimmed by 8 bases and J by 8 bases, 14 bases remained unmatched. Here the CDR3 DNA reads TGTGCCAGCCTGGTAGCGGGGACCCGTCTGGATGAGCAGTTCTTC. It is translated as CASLVAGTRLDEQFF. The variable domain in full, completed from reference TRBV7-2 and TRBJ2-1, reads GAGVSQSPSNKVTEKGKDVELRCDPISGHTALYWYRQSLGQGLEFLIYFQGNSAPDKSGLPSDRFSAERTGGSVSTLTIQRTQQEDSAVYLCASLVAGTRLDEQFFGPGTRLTVL.

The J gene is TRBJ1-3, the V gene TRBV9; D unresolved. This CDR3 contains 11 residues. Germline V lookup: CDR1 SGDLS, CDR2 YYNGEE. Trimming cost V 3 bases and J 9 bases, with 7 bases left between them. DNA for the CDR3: TGTGCCAGCAGCGGGGAAAGCACCATATATTTT. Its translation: CASSGESTIYF. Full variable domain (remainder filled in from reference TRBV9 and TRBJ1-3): DSGVTQTPKHLITATGQRVTLRCSPRSGDLSVYWYQQSLDQGLQFLIQYYNGEERAKGNILERFSAQQFPDLHSELNLSSLELGDSALYFCASSGESTIYFGEGSWLTVV.

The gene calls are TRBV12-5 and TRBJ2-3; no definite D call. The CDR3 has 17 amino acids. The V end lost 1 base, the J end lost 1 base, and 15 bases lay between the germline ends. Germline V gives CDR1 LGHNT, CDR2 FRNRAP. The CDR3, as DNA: TGTGCTAGTGGTTTGGACCTGAGGACGGGTGGCACAGATACGCAGTATTTT. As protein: CASGLDLRTGGTDTQYF.

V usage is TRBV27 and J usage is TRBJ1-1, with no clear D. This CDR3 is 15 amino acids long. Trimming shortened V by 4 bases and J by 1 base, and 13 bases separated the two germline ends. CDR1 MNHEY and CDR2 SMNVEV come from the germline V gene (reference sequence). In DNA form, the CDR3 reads TGTGCCAGCAGTTCACCTCTCCGGGGGAACACTGAAGCTTTCTTT. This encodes CASSSPLRGNTEAFF.

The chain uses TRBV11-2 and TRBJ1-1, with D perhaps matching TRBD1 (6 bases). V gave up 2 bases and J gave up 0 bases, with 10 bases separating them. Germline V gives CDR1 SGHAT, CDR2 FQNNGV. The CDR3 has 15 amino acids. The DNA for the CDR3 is TGTGCCAGCAGCTTATACAGGGAAATGAACACTGAAGCTTTCTTT. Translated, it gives CASSLYREMNTEAFF.

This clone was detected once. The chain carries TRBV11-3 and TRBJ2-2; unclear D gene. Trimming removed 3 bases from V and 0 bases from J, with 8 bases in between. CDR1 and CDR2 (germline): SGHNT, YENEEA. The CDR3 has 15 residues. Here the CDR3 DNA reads TGTGCCAGCAGCTTCAACGGCGCGAACACCGGGGAGCTGTTTTTT. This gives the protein CASSFNGANTGELFF.

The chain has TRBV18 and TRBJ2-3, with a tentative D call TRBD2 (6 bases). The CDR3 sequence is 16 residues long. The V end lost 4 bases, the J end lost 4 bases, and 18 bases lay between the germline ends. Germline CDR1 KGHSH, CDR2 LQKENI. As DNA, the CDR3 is TGTGCCAGCTCACGCCCGGAGGGTAGATTGGCAGATACGCAGTATTTT. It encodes CASSRPEGRLADTQYF.

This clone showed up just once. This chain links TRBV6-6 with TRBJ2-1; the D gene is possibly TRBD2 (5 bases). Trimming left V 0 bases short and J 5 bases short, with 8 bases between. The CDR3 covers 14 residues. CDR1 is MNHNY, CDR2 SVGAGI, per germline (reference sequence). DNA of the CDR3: TGTGCCAGCAGTTACTCACGAGGGAACAATGAGCAGTTCTTC. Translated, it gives CASSYSRGNNEQFF.

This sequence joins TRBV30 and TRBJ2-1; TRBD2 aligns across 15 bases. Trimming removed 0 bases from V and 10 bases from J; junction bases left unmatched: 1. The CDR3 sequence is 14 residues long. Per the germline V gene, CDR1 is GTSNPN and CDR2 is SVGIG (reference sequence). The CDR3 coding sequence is TGTGCCTGGAGTGTAGGACTAGCGGGGGGGGAGCAGTTCTTC. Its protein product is CAWSVGLAGGEQFF.

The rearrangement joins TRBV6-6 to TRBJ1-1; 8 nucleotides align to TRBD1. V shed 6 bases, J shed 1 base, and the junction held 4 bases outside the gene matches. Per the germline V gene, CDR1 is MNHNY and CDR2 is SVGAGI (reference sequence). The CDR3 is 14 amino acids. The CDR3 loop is CASSQGTGNTEAFF. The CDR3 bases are TGTGCCAGCAGCCAGGGGACAGGGAACACTGAAGCTTTCTTT.

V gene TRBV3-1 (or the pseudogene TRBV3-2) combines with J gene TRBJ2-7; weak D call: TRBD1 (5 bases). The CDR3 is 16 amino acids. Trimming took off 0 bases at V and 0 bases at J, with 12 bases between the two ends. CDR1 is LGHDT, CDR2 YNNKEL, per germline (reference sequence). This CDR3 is CASSQDITGSSYEQYF. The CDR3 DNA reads TGTGCCAGCAGCCAAGATATTACAGGTTCCTCCTACGAGCAGTACTTC.

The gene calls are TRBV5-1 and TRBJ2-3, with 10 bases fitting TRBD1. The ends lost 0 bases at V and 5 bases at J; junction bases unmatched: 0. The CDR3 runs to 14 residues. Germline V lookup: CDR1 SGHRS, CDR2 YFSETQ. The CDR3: CASSLGTGGDTQYF. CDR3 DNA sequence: TGCGCCAGCAGCTTGGGGACAGGGGGAGATACGCAGTATTTT.

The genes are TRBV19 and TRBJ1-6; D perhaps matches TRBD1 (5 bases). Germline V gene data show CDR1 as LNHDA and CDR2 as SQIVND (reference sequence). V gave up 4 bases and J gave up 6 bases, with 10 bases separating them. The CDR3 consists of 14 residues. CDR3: CASSKAGLNSPLHF. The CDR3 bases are TGTGCCAGTAGTAAGGCGGGACTTAATTCACCCCTCCACTTT.

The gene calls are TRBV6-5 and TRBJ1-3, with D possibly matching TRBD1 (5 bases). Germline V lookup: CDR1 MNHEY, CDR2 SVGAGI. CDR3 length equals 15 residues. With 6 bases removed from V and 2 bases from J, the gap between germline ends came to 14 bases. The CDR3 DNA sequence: TGTGCCAGCAGGCCACAGGCTCGGACTGGAAACACCATATATTTT. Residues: CASRPQARTGNTIYF.

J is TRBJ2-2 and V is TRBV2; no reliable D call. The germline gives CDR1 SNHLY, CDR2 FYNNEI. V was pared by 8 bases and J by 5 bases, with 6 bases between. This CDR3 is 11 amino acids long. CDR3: CASRSTGELFF. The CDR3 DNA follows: TGTGCCAGCCGTAGTACCGGGGAGCTGTTTTTT.

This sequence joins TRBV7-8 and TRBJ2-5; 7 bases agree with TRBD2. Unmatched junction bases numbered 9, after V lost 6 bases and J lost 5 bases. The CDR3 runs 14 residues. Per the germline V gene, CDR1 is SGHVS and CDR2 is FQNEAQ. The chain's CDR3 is CASSLRLASETQYF. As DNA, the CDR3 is TGTGCCAGCAGTTTAAGACTAGCCTCCGAGACCCAGTACTTC.

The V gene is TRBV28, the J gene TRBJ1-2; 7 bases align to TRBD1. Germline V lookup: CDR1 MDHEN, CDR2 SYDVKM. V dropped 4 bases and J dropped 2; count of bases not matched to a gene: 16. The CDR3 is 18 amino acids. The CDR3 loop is CASSSGGSGGRGNYGYTF. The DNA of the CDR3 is TGTGCCAGCAGTTCCGGAGGTTCGGGGGGCAGGGGGAACTATGGCTACACCTTC.

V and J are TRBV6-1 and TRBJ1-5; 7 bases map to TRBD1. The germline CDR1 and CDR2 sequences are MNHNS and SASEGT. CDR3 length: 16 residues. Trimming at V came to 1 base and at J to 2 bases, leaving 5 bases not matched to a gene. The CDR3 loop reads CASSEGQGIRNQPQHF. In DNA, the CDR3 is TGTGCCAGCAGTGAAGGACAGGGTATTCGCAATCAGCCCCAGCATTTT.

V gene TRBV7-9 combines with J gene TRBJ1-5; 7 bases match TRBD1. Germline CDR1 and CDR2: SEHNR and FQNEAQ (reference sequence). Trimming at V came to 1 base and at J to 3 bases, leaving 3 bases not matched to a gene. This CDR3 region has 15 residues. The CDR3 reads CASSLVQGHNQPQHF. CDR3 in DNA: TGTGCCAGCAGCTTAGTACAGGGGCACAATCAGCCCCAGCATTTT. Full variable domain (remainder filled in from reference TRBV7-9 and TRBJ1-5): DTGVSQNPRHKITKRGQNVTFRCDPISEHNRLYWYRQTLGQGPEFLTYFQNEAQLEKSRLLSDRFSAERPKGSFSTLEIQRTEQGDSAMYLCASSLVQGHNQPQHFGDGTRLSIL.

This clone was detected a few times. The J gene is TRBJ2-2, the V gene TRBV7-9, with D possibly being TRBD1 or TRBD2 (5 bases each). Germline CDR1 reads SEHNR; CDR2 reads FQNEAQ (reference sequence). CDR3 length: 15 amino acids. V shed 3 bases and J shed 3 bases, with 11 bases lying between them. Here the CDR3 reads CASSFLGTDTGELFF. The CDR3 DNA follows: TGTGCCAGCAGCTTCCTAGGGACGGACACCGGGGAGCTGTTTTTT. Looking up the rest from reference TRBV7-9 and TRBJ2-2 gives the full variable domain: DTGVSQNPRHKITKRGQNVTFRCDPISEHNRLYWYRQTLGQGPEFLTYFQNEAQLEKSRLLSDRFSAERPKGSFSTLEIQRTEQGDSAMYLCASSFLGTDTGELFFGEGSRLTVL.

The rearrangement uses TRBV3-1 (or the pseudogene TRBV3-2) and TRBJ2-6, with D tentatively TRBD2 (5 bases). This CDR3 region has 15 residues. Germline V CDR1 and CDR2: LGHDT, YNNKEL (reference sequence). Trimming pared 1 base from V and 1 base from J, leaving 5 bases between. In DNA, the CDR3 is TGTGCCAGCAGCCAAGGAGGGTCTGGGGCCAACGTCCTGACTTTC. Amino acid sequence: CASSQGGSGANVLTF.

CDR3 loop: CASSSSSANEKLFF. The DNA of the CDR3 is TGTGCCAGCAGCTCGTCTTCGGCTAATGAAAAACTGTTTTTT. The chain couples TRBV7-9 to TRBJ1-4, with no clear D. V gave up 4 bases and J gave up 3 bases, with 9 bases separating them. Germline V gene lookup returns CDR1 SEHNR and CDR2 FQNEAQ (reference sequence). The CDR3 has 14 amino acids. The full variable domain, completed using reference TRBV7-9 and TRBJ1-4, is DTGVSQNPRHKITKRGQNVTFRCDPISEHNRLYWYRQTLGQGPEFLTYFQNEAQLEKSRLLSDRFSAERPKGSFSTLEIQRTEQGDSAMYLCASSSSSANEKLFFGSGTQLSVL.

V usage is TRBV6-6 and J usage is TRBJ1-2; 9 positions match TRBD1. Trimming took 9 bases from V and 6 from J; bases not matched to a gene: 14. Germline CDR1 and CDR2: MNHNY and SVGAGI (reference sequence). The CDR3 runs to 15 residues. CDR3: CASTITGGQGDGYTF. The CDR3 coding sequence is TGTGCCAGTACCATTACAGGGGGCCAAGGGGATGGCTACACCTTC.

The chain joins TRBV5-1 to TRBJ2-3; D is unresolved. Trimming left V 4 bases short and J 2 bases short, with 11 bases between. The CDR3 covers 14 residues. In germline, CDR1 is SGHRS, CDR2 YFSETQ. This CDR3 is CASSTDQDTDTQYF. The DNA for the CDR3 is TGCGCCAGCAGCACGGACCAAGACACAGATACGCAGTATTTT.

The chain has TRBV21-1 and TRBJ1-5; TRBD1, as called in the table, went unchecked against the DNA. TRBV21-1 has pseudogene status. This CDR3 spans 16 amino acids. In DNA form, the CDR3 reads TGTGCCAGCAGCCCCTCGGGCAGGGCGAGCAATCAGCCCCAGCATTTT. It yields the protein CASSPSGRASNQPQHF.